These 9 T cell receptor beta chains originate from one sample sequenced in a study of blood T cell repertoires in COVID-19. Assay: immunoSEQ multiplex PCR; the TCRdb copy retains only in-frame clones and omits some. Among approximately 110,000 clones listed, more than 75% were seen once. The sample was peripheral blood. Receptor source: a human donor in a cohort sampled during active COVID-19.

V is TRBV5-3 and J is TRBJ1-4; D may be TRBD1 (6 bases). TRBV5-3 is placed among ORFs of uncertain function. Trimming cost V 3 bases and J 7 bases, with 16 bases left between them. The CDR3 is made up of 15 amino acids. CDR3 nucleotides: TGTGCCAGAAGCTCCTCGTGGGGGCGGCTTGAAAAACTGTTTTTT. The encoded protein is CARSSSWGRLEKLFF.

V is TRBV30 and J is TRBJ2-5; 9 bases agree with TRBD2. The CDR3 has 16 residues. The V and J ends lost 4 bases and 2 bases, in that order; junction bases with no gene match: 11. CDR1 and CDR2 (germline): GTSNPN, SVGIG (reference sequence). The CDR3 nucleotides read TGTGCCTGGACCCGGGGGTCTAGCGGGGCTCAAGAGACCCAGTACTTC. Protein sequence: CAWTRGSSGAQETQYF. Using reference TRBV30 and TRBJ2-5 for the parts outside the CDR3, the full variable domain is SQTIHQWPATLVQPVGSPLSLECTVEGTSNPNLYWYRQAAGRGLQLLFYSVGIGQISSEVPQNLSASRPQDRQFILSSKKLLLSDSGFYLCAWTRGSSGAQETQYFGPGTRLLVL.

V is TRBV7-3 and J is TRBJ1-2, with 12 bases lining up with TRBD1. Trimming at V came to 3 bases and at J to 8 bases, leaving 10 bases not matched to a gene. There are 16 residues in the CDR3. CDR1 SGHTA and CDR2 FQGTGA come from the germline V gene. The CDR3 sequence: CASSLRPGQGALGYTF. CDR3 DNA: TGTGCCAGCAGCTTGCGACCGGGACAGGGGGCTTTAGGCTACACCTTC.

This chain links TRBV28 with TRBJ2-6; D uncertain. Germline V gene data show CDR1 as MDHEN and CDR2 as SYDVKM. V dropped 6 bases and J dropped 3 bases, with 12 bases sitting between them. The CDR3 spans 15 residues. The CDR3 loop reads CASSPRVGGANVLTF. The CDR3 DNA follows: TGTGCCAGCAGCCCCCGAGTTGGTGGGGCCAACGTCCTGACTTTC.

This chain uses TRBV24-1 with TRBJ2-1; 7 positions match TRBD1. V lost 3 bases to trimming and J lost 4 bases; unmatched junction nucleotides: 2. The CDR3 is 14 residues long. Germline CDR1 KGHDR, CDR2 SFDVKD. The CDR3 here is CATSDVTGYNEQFF. DNA for the CDR3: TGTGCCACCAGTGATGTGACAGGGTACAATGAGCAGTTCTTC.

The chain recombines TRBV5-1 with TRBJ2-1; D not resolved. V lost 2 bases and J lost 1, with 10 bases in between. The CDR3 is 15 amino acids. Per the germline V gene, CDR1 is SGHRS and CDR2 is YFSETQ. The CDR3, as DNA: TGCGCCAGCAGCTTCGACTTGGGTTCCTACAATGAGCAGTTCTTC. This gives the protein CASSFDLGSYNEQFF.

The rearrangement links TRBV4-1 to TRBJ1-2, with D possibly being TRBD1 (6 bases). The CDR3 consists of 15 residues. The germline V and J ends were trimmed by 2 bases and 5 bases, with 15 bases remaining between them. Germline lookup yields CDR1 MGHRA and CDR2 YSYEKL. CDR3 region: CASSQIRDIRYGYTF. CDR3 DNA sequence: TGCGCCAGCAGCCAAATTCGGGACATCCGATATGGCTACACCTTC.

This CDR3 reads CASSLQDPPGNTIYF. In DNA form, the CDR3 reads TGTGCCAGCAGTTTACAGGACCCCCCCGGAAACACCATATATTTT. V usage is TRBV6-5 and J usage is TRBJ1-3; D might be TRBD1 (5 bases). Germline CDR1 reads MNHEY; CDR2 reads SVGAGI. Trimming left V 4 bases short and J 4 bases short, with 14 bases between. CDR3 size: 15 residues.

This clone was counted between two and nine times. The chain carries TRBV6-5 and TRBJ1-2; 10 positions match TRBD1. The CDR3 runs 14 residues. Germline V CDR1 and CDR2: MNHEY, SVGAGI. The V and J ends lost 6 bases and 8 bases, in that order; junction bases with no gene match: 9. CDR3 sequence reads: CASRDGTGVNGYTF. CDR3 nucleotides: TGTGCCAGCAGGGACGGGACAGGGGTAAACGGCTACACCTTC.